This TCR beta chain was profiled in a study of OX40 agonist ivuxolimab in advanced cancers. Looking at the study overall: In three patients, partial responses were observed, one with hepatocellular carcinoma and two with cutaneous melanoma. Points from the study as a whole: Among the nonresponders, some also had low normalized T-cell clonal expansion. CD8+ T cells averaged more expanded clones than CD4+.

Produced via immunoSEQ multiplex PCR; TCRdb's table is partial and in-frame only. The repertoire holds fewer than 70,000 clones, about 89% seen once, with over 3.5% in the top ten. This clone was detected once. As yet, its antigen is unknown. The clonotype originates from an adult with an advanced solid tumor such as melanoma, head and neck, liver or kidney cancer. Sequencing used CD4+ or CD8+ T cells sorted from blood, obtained in a trial of the OX40 agonist ivuxolimab.

This chain's CDR3 is CASSREAGMNTEAFF. CDR3 sequence (DNA): TGTGCCAGTAGTCGAGAGGCGGGCATGAACACTGAAGCTTTCTTT. This chain joins TRBV19 and TRBJ1-1; D remains unclear. From germline, CDR1 is LNHDA and CDR2 SQIVND (reference sequence). V lost 5 bases and J 0 bases, leaving 13 bases between the germline ends. The CDR3 runs to 15 residues.